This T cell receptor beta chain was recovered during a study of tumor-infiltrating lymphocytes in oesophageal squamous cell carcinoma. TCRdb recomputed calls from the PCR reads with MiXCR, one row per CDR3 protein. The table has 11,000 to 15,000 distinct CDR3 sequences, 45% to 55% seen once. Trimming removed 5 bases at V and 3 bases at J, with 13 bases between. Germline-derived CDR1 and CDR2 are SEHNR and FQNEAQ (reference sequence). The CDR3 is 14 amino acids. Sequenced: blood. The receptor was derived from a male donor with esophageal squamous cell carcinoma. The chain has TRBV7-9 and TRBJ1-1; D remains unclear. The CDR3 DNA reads TGTGCCAGCAGCCGCCCCCCGGGCGACACTGAAGCTTTCTTT. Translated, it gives CASSRPPGDTEAFF.